One and the same sample provided the 17 T cell receptor beta chains below, sequenced in a study of shared clonotypes between healthy human individuals (dated by TCRdb to about 2020). The library relied on the immunoSEQ multiplex PCR assay. TCRdb's version of the immuneACCESS table is confined to in-frame rearrangements and falls short of the full clone set. An unresolved V gene accounts for under half of the shortfall where checked; the remainder is of unknown origin. For this sample there are 2 million to 2.5 million clones; more than 90% appear just once. The ten largest clones take up 0.1% to 0.15% of the sample. The sequencing sample was made of naive CD4+ T cells sorted from blood. The intended sense of this specimen's cell subset or site label: CD45RA+ positively selected. The source of these receptors is a man between 18 and 35 years old in good health.

This sequence joins TRBV28 and TRBJ2-7, with D perhaps assigned TRBD1 or TRBD2 (5 bases each). Germline CDR1 and CDR2: MDHEN and SYDVKM. Trimming removed 3 bases at V and 6 bases at J, with 12 bases between. The CDR3 contains 13 residues. In DNA, the CDR3 is TGTGCCAGCAGTTTTGCGGTGGGGGTCGAGCAGTACTTC. This sequence encodes CASSFAVGVEQYF. Based on the CDR3 plus reference TRBV28 and TRBJ2-7, the full variable domain is DVKVTQSSRYLVKRTGEKVFLECVQDMDHENMFWYRQDPGLGLRLIYFSYDVKMKEKGDIPEGYSVSREKKERFSLILESASTNQTSMYLCASSFAVGVEQYFGPGTRLTVT.

The V call is TRBV5-1, the J call TRBJ2-4; D is unresolved. Germline V gene sequence: CDR1 SGHRS, CDR2 YFSETQ. The germline V and J ends were trimmed by 0 bases and 4 bases, with 17 bases remaining between them. The CDR3 runs to 17 residues. The CDR3 DNA is TGCGCCAGCAGCTTGGCCACCGATACACGACGGAAAAACATTCAGTACTTC. It is translated as CASSLATDTRRKNIQYF.

V is TRBV5-6 and J is TRBJ2-5; 7 nucleotides line up with TRBD1. Trimming took 5 bases from V and 5 from J; bases not matched to a gene: 15. The CDR3 loop spans 16 amino acids. In germline, CDR1 is SGHDT, CDR2 YYEEEE. The chain's CDR3 is CASSYYLPTGMETQYF. CDR3 coding DNA: TGTGCCAGCAGTTATTATTTACCGACAGGGATGGAGACCCAGTACTTC.

The chain recombines TRBV10-3 with TRBJ1-2; the D is unclear. Germline-derived CDR1 and CDR2 are ENHRY and SYGVKD. CDR3 size: 12 residues. The V end lost 4 bases, the J end lost 4 bases, and 7 bases lay between the germline ends. CDR3 coding DNA: TGTGCCATCAGTGGCAGCTCCTATGGCTACACCTTC. Translated, it gives CAISGSSYGYTF.

The genes are TRBV10-3 and TRBJ1-3; 10 bases agree with TRBD1. The CDR3 spans 18 residues. V lost 5 bases and J lost 2; bases outside the gene matches: 12. Looked up from germline, CDR1 is ENHRY and CDR2 is SYGVKD. The CDR3 DNA reads as TGTGCCATCAGTTACGGACAGGGGGAAAGCGGACCTGGAAACACCATATATTTT. It yields the protein CAISYGQGESGPGNTIYF.

This clone was counted once. At the DNA level, this CDR3 is encoded by other sequences in the same sample as well. The chain combines TRBV6-1 with TRBJ2-7, with 10 bases that match TRBD1. Trimming cost V 4 bases and J 3 bases; bases outside gene matches: 3. Germline V gives CDR1 MNHNS, CDR2 SASEGT. The CDR3 consists of 14 residues. The CDR3 sequence is CASSGDRGRYEQYF. Here the CDR3 DNA reads TGTGCCAGCAGTGGAGACAGGGGGCGCTACGAGCAGTACTTC.

The gene calls are TRBV6-5 and TRBJ1-1, with D tentatively TRBD1 (6 bases). V gave up 8 bases and J gave up 1 base, with 11 bases separating them. The germline gives CDR1 MNHEY, CDR2 SVGAGI. This CDR3 spans 13 amino acids. The CDR3 DNA reads as TGTGCCAGCGTCCGGGACACGAACACTGAAGCTTTCTTT. Encoded protein: CASVRDTNTEAFF.

This clone appeared a single time. The V call is TRBV30, the J call TRBJ2-2; 10 nucleotides match TRBD1. Germline CDR1 reads GTSNPN; CDR2 reads SVGIG (reference sequence). V shed 7 bases and J 4 bases; nucleotides not matched to a gene: 9. This CDR3 is 15 amino acids long. In DNA, the CDR3 is TGTGCCTTCTCGTTCCGGGACAGGGGCACCGGGGAGCTGTTTTTT. It specifies CAFSFRDRGTGELFF.

V and J are TRBV6-1 and TRBJ2-5; no firm D call. The ends were cut back, 4 bases at V and 1 base at J, with 7 bases in the middle. The CDR3 length is 13 residues. Germline CDR1 is MNHNS and CDR2 is SASEGT. CDR3 DNA sequence: TGTGCCAGCAGTGCGACGGGCCAAGAGACCCAGTACTTC. This translates into CASSATGQETQYF.

This clone has only one observation. Here the CDR3 reads CASSYGTSRTDTQYF. The CDR3 DNA reads as TGTGCCAGCAGTTACGGGACTTCCCGCACAGATACGCAGTATTTT. The chain uses TRBV6-5 and TRBJ2-3; D might be TRBD2 (6 bases). This CDR3 has 15 residues. Germline lookup yields CDR1 MNHEY and CDR2 SVGAGI. Trimming cost V 2 bases and J 1 base, with 10 bases left between them.

Written as DNA, the CDR3 is TGTGCCACCAGCGGTGGAAATAGCGGGGGCGGAGATACGCAGTATTTT. Amino acids: CATSGGNSGGGDTQYF. V is TRBV15 and J is TRBJ2-3, with 9 bases matching TRBD2. The J segment lost 5 bases and the V segment lost 5 bases, leaving 11 bases of the junction unmatched. The CDR3 runs to 16 residues. Per the germline V gene, CDR1 is LNHNV and CDR2 is YYDKDF (reference sequence).

As for this clone: At the DNA level, this CDR3 is encoded by other sequences in the same sample as well. This chain connects TRBV29-1 to TRBJ1-1; D is perhaps TRBD1 (6 bases). CDR3 length equals 13 residues. Trimming pared 6 bases from V and 2 bases from J, leaving 13 bases between. The germline V gene encodes CDR1 SQVTM and CDR2 ANQGSEA. CDR3 loop: CSVLTGANTEAFF. Here the CDR3 DNA reads TGCAGCGTCCTGACAGGAGCAAACACTGAAGCTTTCTTT. The full variable domain, in which reference TRBV29-1 and TRBJ1-1 provide the parts outside the CDR3, is SAVISQKPSRDICQRGTSLTIQCQVDSQVTMMFWYRQQPGQSLTLIATANQGSEATYESGFVIDKFPISRPNLTFSTLTVSNMSPEDSSIYLCSVLTGANTEAFFGQGTRLTVV.

The V call is TRBV29-1, the J call TRBJ2-3; 9 bases match TRBD1. From germline, CDR1 is SQVTM and CDR2 ANQGSEA. This CDR3 region has 16 residues. The junction had 12 bases not matched to a gene; V was cut back by 7 bases and J by 1 base. This CDR3 is CSGILPGQGRTDTQYF. The CDR3 nucleotides are TGCAGCGGCATACTCCCGGGACAGGGCCGCACAGATACGCAGTATTTT.

This chain uses TRBV6-6 with TRBJ2-2; D remains unclear. Germline V gene sequence: CDR1 MNHNY, CDR2 SVGAGI (reference sequence). CDR3 length: 14 amino acids. V was trimmed by 6 bases and J by 5 bases, leaving 13 bases between them. CDR3 protein: CASRQGMETGELFF. The CDR3 nucleotides read TGTGCCAGCAGACAAGGGATGGAGACCGGGGAGCTGTTTTTT.

This clone was recorded only once. The rearrangement joins TRBV2 to TRBJ2-7; D may be TRBD1 or TRBD2 (6 bases each). The CDR3 is 13 residues long. Germline values: CDR1 SNHLY, CDR2 FYNNEI. V shed 6 bases and J shed 4 bases, with 13 bases lying between them. CDR3 region: CASREGVWYEQYF. Written as DNA, the CDR3 is TGTGCCAGCAGGGAGGGGGTATGGTACGAGCAGTACTTC.

Comment on this clone: Other DNA sequences from this sample encode an identical CDR3 as well. V and J are TRBV5-1 and TRBJ2-5; 13 nucleotides agree with TRBD2. This CDR3 is built from 15 residues. V was clipped by 3 bases and J by 3 bases; unmatched bases: 2. CDR1 is SGHRS and CDR2 is YFSETQ in the germline V gene. CDR3 sequence reads: CASSSGLAGEETQYF. CDR3 sequence (DNA): TGCGCCAGCAGCTCCGGACTAGCGGGAGAAGAGACCCAGTACTTC. The complete variable domain, with remaining parts taken from reference TRBV5-1 and TRBJ2-5, reads KAGVTQTPRYLIKTRGQQVTLSCSPISGHRSVSWYQQTPGQGLQFLFEYFSETQRNKGNFPGRFSGRQFSNSRSEMNVSTLELGDSALYLCASSSGLAGEETQYFGPGTRLLVL.

The chain has TRBV28 and TRBJ1-5, with D hard to call. The CDR3 loop spans 12 amino acids. CDR1 MDHEN and CDR2 SYDVKM come from the germline V gene. Trimming shortened V by 6 bases and J by 3 bases, and 6 bases separated the two germline ends. CDR3 region: CASRDLNQPQHF. The CDR3 region has the DNA TGTGCCAGCAGGGACCTCAATCAGCCCCAGCATTTT.